This TCR beta chain comes out of a study of beta chain features in type 1 diabetes. CD45RO/CCR7/CD25/CD127/CD95/CD27 separated CD4+ naive, central memory, regulatory and stem cell-like memory cells by sorting. V lost 4 bases and J lost 7, with 26 bases in between. This CDR3 is 18 amino acids long. Per germline, CDR1 LNHNV and CDR2 YYDKDF (reference sequence). Investigators reverse transcribed all isolated RNA, so they sequenced expressed TCRB transcripts. Using immunoSEQ multiplex PCR, the repertoire was profiled, and TCRdb retains in-frame clones only, with some absent. The sample consists of hundreds of thousands of clones, 68% of them appearing once. Remarks on this clone: Its specificity is unknown.

Study-wide results and caveats: Shorter TCRB CDR3s, moderately but significantly so, marked every one of the four CD4+ subsets in Type 1 diabetes patients.

This sequence was found in a man under 40 in good health. Source material: naive CD4+ T cells from blood. The chain has TRBV15 and TRBJ2-1, with a possible D match to TRBD1 (6 bases). CDR3 DNA sequence: TGTGCCACCAGCATAGCCTACAAGACAGGTCTCGGGTGGAATGAGCAGTTCTTC. Protein: CATSIAYKTGLGWNEQFF. The whole variable domain, filled in from reference TRBV15 and TRBJ2-1, reads DAMVIQNPRYQVTQFGKPVTLSCSQTLNHNVMYWYQQKSSQAPKLLFHYYDKDFNNEADTPDNFQSRRPNTSFCFLDIRSPGLGDTAMYLCATSIAYKTGLGWNEQFFGPGTRLTVL.